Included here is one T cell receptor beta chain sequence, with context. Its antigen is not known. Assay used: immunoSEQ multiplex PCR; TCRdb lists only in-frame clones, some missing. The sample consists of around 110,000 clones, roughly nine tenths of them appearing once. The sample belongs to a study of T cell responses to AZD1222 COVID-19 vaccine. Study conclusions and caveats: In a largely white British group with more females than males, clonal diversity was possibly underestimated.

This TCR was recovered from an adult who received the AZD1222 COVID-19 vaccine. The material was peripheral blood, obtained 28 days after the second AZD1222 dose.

CDR3 sequence (DNA): TGCAGCGCCAGGACTAGAACCAAAAACATTCAGTACTTC. It is translated as CSARTRTKNIQYF. V is TRBV29-1 and J is TRBJ2-4, with 7 bases fitting TRBD2. The J segment lost 2 bases and the V segment lost 7 bases, leaving 5 bases of the junction unmatched. Germline CDR1 SQVTM, CDR2 ANQGSEA. CDR3 size: 13 residues.